These 18 T cell receptor beta chains share one sample of origin, sequenced in a study of breast tumors, draining lymph nodes, adjacent tissues (dated by TCRdb to the mid-2010s). Libraries came from multiplex PCR. Reads for this sample came from an Illumina HiSeq 2000. TCRdb reworked the public reads: Q25 trimming with fastp, MiXCR clone assembly, productive beta chains retained. Records with the same CDR3 protein are collapsed into one entry carrying the most frequent genes and DNA. Within this sample are about 21,000 distinct CDR3 sequences, with 40% to 45% of them counted one time only. The ten largest make up around 22% of the sample. The specimen was breast tumor tissue. These receptors all come from a female donor with breast cancer. Some clones in this sample may be carry-over from other donors' samples.

Many counts were recorded for this clonotype. The V gene is TRBV20-1, the J gene TRBJ2-5, with D unresolved. This CDR3 region has 13 residues. V was trimmed by 5 bases and J by 2 bases, leaving 12 bases between them. Germline V gene sequence: CDR1 DFQATT, CDR2 SNEGSKA (reference sequence). The CDR3 loop reads CSALYGRQETQYF. In DNA, the CDR3 is TGCAGTGCTCTGTATGGAAGGCAAGAGACCCAGTACTTC.

This rearrangement joins TRBV2 to TRBJ1-2; 7 bases match TRBD1. Germline V gene sequence: CDR1 SNHLY, CDR2 FYNNEI. This CDR3 contains 13 residues. Germline trimming cut 5 bases from V and 3 bases from J; bases unmatched to any gene: 3. CDR3 in amino acids: CASSPDRDYGYTF. CDR3 bases: TGTGCCAGCAGTCCTGACAGGGACTATGGCTACACCTTC.

The chain uses TRBV20-1 and TRBJ2-4; 7 bases match TRBD2. The CDR3 has 16 amino acids. Trimming removed 1 base from V and 5 bases from J; junction bases left unmatched: 11. Germline CDR1 is DFQATT and CDR2 is SNEGSKA (reference sequence). In nucleotides, the CDR3 is TGCAGTGCTAGAGCAGGGACTACCGGCATGCAAAACATTCAGTACTTC. Its protein product is CSARAGTTGMQNIQYF.

This clonotype showed up many times. The chain recombines TRBV7-9 with TRBJ2-1; TRBD2 agrees at 16 bases. Losses at the gene ends were 5 bases for V and 2 bases for J; bases not matched to a gene: 21. The CDR3 has 23 residues. Germline loops: CDR1 SEHNR, CDR2 FQNEAQ (reference sequence). This CDR3 is CASSTRPGLAGGPRAGTYNEQFF. The CDR3 DNA reads as TGTGCCAGCAGCACCCGCCCGGGACTAGCGGGGGGGCCGAGGGCTGGCACCTACAATGAGCAGTTCTTC.

The chain is built from TRBV6-1 and TRBJ2-7; D remains unclear. V lost 8 bases, J lost 4 bases, and 12 bases lay in between. The germline CDR1 and CDR2 sequences are MNHNS and SASEGT. The CDR3 is 12 residues long. CDR3 sequence: CASGRPGYEQYF. As DNA, the CDR3 is TGTGCCAGCGGGCGTCCCGGTTACGAGCAGTACTTC.

The chain uses TRBV5-1 and TRBJ2-3, with a possible D match to TRBD2 (6 bases). The ends were cut back, 0 bases at V and 0 bases at J, with 8 bases in the middle. This CDR3 spans 15 amino acids. Germline V gives CDR1 SGHRS, CDR2 YFSETQ. This chain's CDR3 is CASSLGGTSTDTQYF. CDR3 bases: TGCGCCAGCAGCTTGGGTGGGACTAGCACAGATACGCAGTATTTT.

This clonotype showed up many times. The chain couples TRBV7-9 to TRBJ2-7, with no clear D. Germline loops: CDR1 SEHNR, CDR2 FQNEAQ (reference sequence). Between the trimmed V and J ends, which lost 5 bases and 1 base, there was a span of 9 bases. CDR3 length: 13 residues. The CDR3 DNA reads as TGTGCCAGCAGCCCTGGGGTTTCCTACGAGCAGTACTTC. Amino acid sequence: CASSPGVSYEQYF.

The chain carries TRBV5-4 and TRBJ2-7; 9 bases are shared with TRBD1. This CDR3 is built from 14 residues. CDR1 is SGHNT and CDR2 is YYREEE in the germline V gene (reference sequence). J gave up 2 bases and V 3 bases, and 3 bases lay outside the gene matches. The CDR3 sequence: CASSSRDRAYEQYF. The CDR3 DNA sequence: TGTGCCAGCAGCTCCCGGGACAGGGCCTACGAGCAGTACTTC.

The chain couples TRBV24-1 to TRBJ2-1; D remains unclear. The CDR3 loop spans 13 amino acids. Germline V gene data show CDR1 as KGHDR and CDR2 as SFDVKD. V shed 0 bases and J shed 9 bases, with 8 bases lying between them. The CDR3 region has the DNA TGTGCCACCAGTGATTTGAGTAGCAGTGAGCAGTTCTTC. This encodes CATSDLSSSEQFF.

The genes are TRBV24-1 and TRBJ1-4, with 9 nucleotides matching TRBD1. With 3 bases clipped from V and 8 bases from J, the junction kept 6 bases outside the gene matches. Germline V CDR1 and CDR2: KGHDR, SFDVKD. The CDR3 runs 15 residues. CDR3 protein: CATSDRTGVEEKLFF. The CDR3 nucleotides read TGTGCCACCAGTGATCGGACAGGGGTCGAGGAAAAACTGTTTTTT.

Points on this clonotype: One base away lies a much larger clone, so this may be a sequencing read error. This CDR3 fails to terminate in the conserved phenylalanine or tryptophan, so it likely reflects a read error. CDR3 bases: TGCAGTGCTAGCCCCCAGCGGGGGGGTCCTCTTTTGAATGAGCAGTTCCTC. This translates into CSASPQRGGPLLNEQFL. V and J are TRBV20-1 and TRBJ2-1; 10 bases are a match to TRBD2. This CDR3 region has 17 residues. V was clipped by 3 bases and J by 7 bases; unmatched bases: 15. Germline CDR1 and CDR2: DFQATT and SNEGSKA (reference sequence).

This clonotype was picked up a small number of times. The rearrangement joins TRBV20-1 to TRBJ1-1; 9 nucleotides line up with TRBD1. The CDR3 has 17 amino acids. Germline-derived CDR1 and CDR2 are DFQATT and SNEGSKA (reference sequence). J was trimmed by 8 bases and V by 3 bases; bases with no gene match: 19. CDR3 in amino acids: CSARAGTGSIEQREAFF. Here the CDR3 DNA reads TGCAGTGCTAGGGCCGGGACAGGGTCGATAGAACAGAGGGAAGCTTTCTTT.

This clonotype was found many times. A read error may produce the germline difference seen at one junction end. The gene calls are TRBV20-1 and TRBJ1-6; D is ambiguous. CDR1 and CDR2 from the germline V gene are DFQATT and SNEGSKA (reference sequence). CDR3 size: 17 residues. The CDR3 region is CSARDGRQTTYNSPLHF. CDR3 sequence (DNA): TGCAGTGCTAGAGATGGCCGGCAGACCACTTATAATTCCCCCCTCCACTTT.

At least ten counts were recorded for this clonotype. The rearrangement uses TRBV13 and TRBJ2-3; D is unclear. The CDR3 contains 14 residues. Looked up from germline, CDR1 is PRHDT and CDR2 is FYEKMQ (reference sequence). The V end was cut by 0 bases, the J end by 5 bases, with 9 bases between. The CDR3 nucleotides read TGTGCCAGCAGCTTAGGGGGTGGGCTAGATACGCAGTATTTT. Translating gives CASSLGGGLDTQYF.

The chain carries TRBV29-1 and TRBJ2-3, with a tentative D call TRBD1 (5 bases). CDR1 and CDR2 from the germline V gene are SQVTM and ANQGSEA. CDR3 length: 13 residues. Trimming left V 6 bases short and J 3 bases short, with 13 bases between. The CDR3 protein is CSVGVSSTDTQYF. The CDR3 DNA reads TGCAGCGTAGGGGTCTCTAGTACAGATACGCAGTATTTT.

V gene TRBV6-6 combines with J gene TRBJ2-1; 14 positions agree with TRBD2. The CDR3 extends over 14 amino acids. In germline, CDR1 is MNHNY, CDR2 SVGAGI (reference sequence). Losses at the gene ends were 7 bases for V and 6 bases for J; bases not matched to a gene: 2. The CDR3 region has the DNA TGTGCCAGCAACGGACTAGCGGGAGGCAATGAGCAGTTCTTC. Its translation is CASNGLAGGNEQFF.

The sample holds many counts of this clonotype. V usage is TRBV7-9 and J usage is TRBJ2-5; a weak D match, TRBD1 (7 bases). This CDR3 contains 15 residues. From germline, CDR1 is SEHNR and CDR2 FQNEAQ (reference sequence). The V end lost 5 bases, the J end lost 5 bases, and 18 bases lay between the germline ends. The CDR3 DNA is TGTGCCAGCAGCCTCAACAGGGGACGGGGGGAGACCCAGTACTTC. Amino acids: CASSLNRGRGETQYF.

This clonotype turned up a few times. The J gene is TRBJ2-3, the V gene TRBV7-9; 16 bases fit TRBD2. The germline V gene has CDR1 SEHNR and CDR2 FQNEAQ (reference sequence). V gave up 3 bases and J gave up 4 bases; unmatched junction bases: 10. The length of the CDR3 is 19 residues. The CDR3 sequence is CASSFPGLAGGLAADTQYF. As DNA, the CDR3 is TGTGCCAGCAGCTTTCCGGGACTAGCGGGAGGGTTAGCCGCAGATACGCAGTATTTT.